The T cell receptor (beta chain) under discussion was sequenced for a study of PD-1 blockade in classical Hodgkin lymphoma. General study findings and limits: While CD8+ TCR diversity did not rise significantly by C4D1, CD4+ TCR diversity did. Newly diagnosed patients had diversity similar to the baseline diversity of complete responders.

Assay: immunoSEQ multiplex PCR; the TCRdb copy retains only in-frame clones and omits some. Found here are about 40,000 clones, 69% of them singletons; the top ten hold roughly an eighth. Note on this clone: Its antigen is unidentified.

Relapses following autologous stem cell transplantation were seen in all patients, with brentuximab vedotin exposure varying. Complete response, partial response or progressive disease made up the best responses. V trimming: 1 base; J trimming: 3 bases; junction bases outside the gene matches: 6. CDR3 length equals 15 residues. The germline CDR1 and CDR2 sequences are SGHRS and YFSETQ. The origin of this receptor is a human donor with classical Hodgkin lymphoma. The J gene is TRBJ1-1, the V gene TRBV5-1, with 7 bases aligning to TRBD1. The sample here was peripheral blood mononuclear cells (PBMCs), taken before the second cycle of nivolumab. The CDR3, as DNA: TGCGCCAGCAGCTTGACAGGGGAACCTCACACTGAAGCTTTCTTT. Translation gives CASSLTGEPHTEAFF.